This T cell receptor beta chain is drawn from a study of human T cells and chemical hapten exposure. The table lists this clonotype with many counts. Time point reported: patch test 2, 6 weeks after DPC sensitization. Treatment in this sample: therapeutic diphenylcyclopropenone sensitization with weekly scalp DPC. TCRdb recomputed calls from the RACE reads with MiXCR, one row per CDR3 protein. The sample consists of around 82,000 distinct CDR3 sequences, 6% to 8.5% of them appearing once. The sequences come from whole blood, collected in connection with sensitization to the hapten diphenylcyclopropenone (DPC). The clonotype originates from a woman aged 25 to 39 with alopecia areata. Some clones in this sample may be carry-over from other donors' samples.

The CDR3 coding sequence is TGTGCCAGCAGTCCCTCTGGGCCCGGGGAGCTGTTTTTT. Protein sequence: CASSPSGPGELFF. This sequence joins TRBV12-3 or TRBV12-4 and TRBJ2-2; D ambiguous. The CDR3 length is 13 residues. V was shortened by 5 bases and J by 6 bases, with 10 bases between the two germline ends.